The 13 T cell receptor beta chains given below trace back to one sample, sequenced in a study of T cell responses to AZD1222 COVID-19 vaccine. The repertoire was sequenced with immunoSEQ multiplex PCR; TCRdb's copy has only in-frame clones and lacks some. This table has some 95,000 clones, around 90% appearing once. The sample here was peripheral blood, taken on day 0 of AZD1222 vaccination. These receptors were taken from an adult in good health.

The rearrangement links TRBV6-5 to TRBJ1-1; D uncertain. The V gene's germline CDR1 is MNHEY and CDR2 SVGAGI. V lost 6 bases and J lost 5, with 10 bases in between. The CDR3 sequence is 12 residues long. The CDR3 nucleotides read TGTGCCAGCAGGGATTTCGGGACTGAAGCTTTCTTT. This sequence encodes CASRDFGTEAFF.

The CDR3 loop reads CASSPSGTALADTQYF. The CDR3 bases are TGTGCCAGCTCACCATCCGGGACAGCTTTAGCAGATACGCAGTATTTT. The rearrangement links TRBV18 to TRBJ2-3; TRBD1 matches at 7 bases. The CDR3 has 16 amino acids. The germline gives CDR1 KGHSH, CDR2 LQKENI. Trimming took 2 bases from V and 4 from J; bases not matched to a gene: 9.

The rearrangement joins TRBV12-5 to TRBJ2-3, with D tentatively TRBD2 (6 bases). The germline V and J ends were trimmed by 6 bases and 2 bases, with 9 bases remaining between them. The CDR3 is 13 residues long. The V gene's germline CDR1 is LGHNT and CDR2 FRNRAP. DNA for the CDR3: TGTGCTAGTGGGCGGGACCTCACAGATACGCAGTATTTT. Translation gives CASGRDLTDTQYF.

The J gene is TRBJ1-3, the V gene TRBV28; possibly TRBD1 for D (5 bases). Trimming removed 1 base at V and 0 bases at J, with 10 bases between. The V gene's germline CDR1 is MDHEN and CDR2 SYDVKM. The CDR3 totals 16 residues. The CDR3: CASSLSAGRSGNTIYF. CDR3 nucleotides: TGTGCCAGCAGTTTATCCGCAGGGCGCTCTGGAAACACCATATATTTT.

This clone appeared once. The chain joins TRBV27 to TRBJ1-2, with D uncertain. The CDR3 loop spans 15 amino acids. CDR1 is MNHEY, CDR2 SMNVEV, per germline (reference sequence). V lost 3 bases and J 8 bases, leaving 19 bases between the germline ends. CDR3 nucleotides: TGTGCCAGCAGTTTGGTGGCCGGGGTGGTTGGGGGCTACACCTTC. Translating gives CASSLVAGVVGGYTF.

This clone has just a few counts. The chain recombines TRBV7-9 with TRBJ1-1, with TRBD1 as a possible D gene (6 bases). The length of the CDR3 is 13 residues. Germline assignment: CDR1 SEHNR and CDR2 FQNEAQ (reference sequence). V lost 8 bases to trimming and J lost 0 bases, with 10 bases between them. CDR3 sequence (DNA): TGTGCCAGCGTGGACAGCCTGAACACTGAAGCTTTCTTT. Translating gives CASVDSLNTEAFF.

The chain uses TRBV7-9 and TRBJ1-4, with D possibly matching TRBD1 (6 bases). The CDR3 extends over 14 amino acids. The V end was cut by 7 bases, the J end by 5 bases, with 14 bases between. Germline-derived CDR1 and CDR2 are SEHNR and FQNEAQ (reference sequence). The CDR3, as DNA: TGTGCCAGCACCGGGGGGGGCTTCAATGAAAAACTGTTTTTT. Its translation: CASTGGGFNEKLFF.

This rearrangement joins TRBV5-5 to TRBJ1-4; D unresolved. CDR1 SGHKS and CDR2 YYEKEE come from the germline V gene (reference sequence). The length of the CDR3 is 12 residues. V was pared by 4 bases and J by 7 bases, with 8 bases between. The CDR3 is CASSPDGEKLFF. CDR3 sequence (DNA): TGTGCCAGCAGCCCGGACGGTGAAAAACTGTTTTTT. The full variable domain, in which reference TRBV5-5 and TRBJ1-4 provide the parts outside the CDR3, is DAGVTQSPTHLIKTRGQQVTLRCSPISGHKSVSWYQQVLGQGPQFIFQYYEKEERGRGNFPDRFSARQFPNYSSELNVNALLLGDSALYLCASSPDGEKLFFGSGTQLSVL.

The chain couples TRBV7-2 to TRBJ2-1, with 9 bases matching TRBD2. Germline V gives CDR1 SGHTA, CDR2 FQGNSA. J gave up 4 bases and V 5 bases, and 3 bases lay outside the gene matches. This CDR3 has 14 amino acids. Here the CDR3 reads CASSRLAAYNEQFF. The CDR3 coding sequence is TGTGCCAGCAGCAGACTAGCGGCGTACAATGAGCAGTTCTTC.

This chain links TRBV6-5 with TRBJ1-6; D gene uncertain. This CDR3 comprises 11 residues. Germline V gene lookup returns CDR1 MNHEY and CDR2 SVGAGI. Trimming took off 8 bases at V and 14 bases at J, with 13 bases between the two ends. CDR3: CASARGRALHF. In DNA form, the CDR3 reads TGTGCCAGCGCACGAGGCCGGGCCCTCCACTTT.

In this sample, this clone turned up a few times. The V and J genes are TRBV19 and TRBJ2-7; D is unclear. V was pared by 7 bases and J by 2 bases, with 15 bases between. The germline gives CDR1 LNHDA, CDR2 SQIVND (reference sequence). The CDR3 loop spans 14 amino acids. The DNA for the CDR3 is TGTGCCAGTAAACCATCGGTTCAGACCTACGAGCAGTACTTC. Translation gives CASKPSVQTYEQYF.

The CDR3 DNA is TGTGCCACCAGGGGACAGGCTTCAAACACCATATATTTT. The encoded protein is CATRGQASNTIYF. The V and J genes are TRBV24-1 and TRBJ1-3, with 8 bases aligning to TRBD1. This CDR3 spans 13 amino acids. V shed 7 bases and J 6 bases; nucleotides not matched to a gene: 4. CDR1 is KGHDR, CDR2 SFDVKD, per germline.

The CDR3: CASSHSPGQTNSPLHF. CDR3 DNA: TGTGCCAGCAGCCATTCCCCGGGACAGACTAATTCACCCCTCCACTTT. The chain is built from TRBV3-1 (or the pseudogene TRBV3-2) and TRBJ1-6; 7 nucleotides line up with TRBD1. The J segment lost 6 bases and the V segment lost 3 bases, leaving 8 bases of the junction unmatched. The CDR3 sequence is 16 residues long. Germline V gives CDR1 LGHDT, CDR2 YNNKEL (reference sequence).